The present TCR beta chain was sequenced within a study of blood T cell repertoires in COVID-19 (dated by TCRdb to 2020 to 2021). Some background on the complete study: Collaborator samples came from the United States, Italy and Spain and covered acute and convalescent phases of COVID-19. The material from the prospective study consisted of cDNA or gDNA derived from T cells, B-cell-depleted T cells, or PBMCs. The dataset comprised deeply sampled blood TCRbeta repertoires from subjects exposed to, actively infected with, or recovered from COVID-19. The repertoires were released in a freely available public database meant as a resource for research on the immune response to SARS-CoV-2. Samples came from the ongoing ImmuneRACE study (first 160 participants) plus 1,254 subjects from 6 global collaborators. Sample metadata almost always included a de-identified subject ID, COVID-19 status, age in years and sex. HLA class I and class II types, where available, came from metadata supplied by the sample provider rather than from assay-based typing. Overall results and qualifications from the work: Clinical and demographic metadata were provided uncurated, with the amount varying by source and participant.

Cut back by 10 bases and 3 bases, the V and J ends lie 14 bases apart. The CDR3 runs 13 residues from the cysteine to the phenylalanine. Of all the DNA, just the CDR3 is kept, 39 bases in frame from base 1. In the germline V gene, CDR1 corresponds to ENHRY and CDR2 to SYGVKD. A note on this clone: Its antigen is currently not known. No clone much larger than this one lies a single base away; base qualities are absent.

Collaborating institutions collected whole blood in K2EDTA tubes following their own protocols. For TCRbeta analysis, collaborators shipped samples as frozen whole blood, isolated PBMCs, or DNA extracted from either of those sample types. TCRbeta CDR3 regions were amplified from genomic DNA by means of the immunoSEQ Assay, a bias-controlled multiplex PCR. The study's own analysis went as follows. Nucleated cell counts per sample were estimated from amplification of reference gene primers within the assay. To quantify the absolute abundance of each unique TCRbeta CDR3 rearrangement, sequence reads were collapsed and filtered. For each sample, productive Simpson clonality was calculated as the square root of Simpson's diversity index over productive rearrangements. TCRdb limited this immuneACCESS table to in-frame rearrangements with V and J called. A share of clones is missing; checked studies link under half to unresolved V genes, and the rest is unexplained. V and J calls and clone size are as listed in that table; D and trimming were resolved from the DNA. This sample is represented by fewer than 250,000 clones; about 88% of them were singletons. The top ten constitute around 0.97% of the sample.

This sequence originates from a man aged 40-50 years with acute or convalescent COVID-19. The rearrangement joined TRBV10-3 to TRBJ2-3; a tentative D match to TRBD2 spans 6 bases. The material sequenced was peripheral blood. For the CDR3, the sequence is CATGEERTDTQYF. The nucleotides are TGTGCCACCGGGGAGGAGAGGACAGATACGCAGTATTTT.